These T cell receptor beta chains were read from a single sample in a study of T cell changes during pregnancy in multiple sclerosis. Measured with immunoSEQ multiplex PCR; TCRdb has only the in-frame clones, and not every one. Here the sample spans more than 50,000 clones, 90% to 95% being singletons. This sample comprised CD8+ T cells from peripheral blood mononuclear cells, obtained after pregnancy. The receptors were gathered from a female donor with multiple sclerosis, enrolled in a pregnancy study. Each CDR3 is given with its conserved first and last residue. D genes are given only for firm matches. Only some rows state a clone size, as once, few, many or a class for expanded clones.

CDR3aa: CASSLTGLNTEAFF; CDR3nt: TGTGCCAGCAGCCTGACAGGGTTGAACACTGAAGCTTTCTTT; d_gene: TRBD1; j_gene: TRBJ1-1; v_gene: TRBV14; abundance: NA
CDR3aa: CASSISSGGEVEKLFF; CDR3nt: TGTGCCAGCAGCATCTCCTCCGGGGGGGAGGTGGAAAAACTGTTTTTT; d_gene: NA; j_gene: TRBJ1-4; v_gene: TRBV21-1; abundance: NA
CDR3aa: CASSEEKPDSTIYF; CDR3nt: TGTGCCAGCAGTGAAGAGAAGCCGGACAGCACCATATATTTT; d_gene: NA; j_gene: TRBJ1-3; v_gene: TRBV2; abundance: NA
CDR3aa: CASRVQGGVNTEAFF; CDR3nt: TGTGCCAGCAGAGTACAGGGGGGAGTGAACACTGAAGCTTTCTTT; d_gene: TRBD1; j_gene: TRBJ1-1; v_gene: TRBV2; abundance: NA
CDR3aa: CSVGDSTDTQYF; CDR3nt: TGCAGCGTGGGGGACTCCACAGATACGCAGTATTTT; d_gene: NA; j_gene: TRBJ2-3; v_gene: TRBV29-1; abundance: NA
CDR3aa: CASSSLARTNTGELFF; CDR3nt: TGTGCCAGCAGTTCCCTAGCGCGAACGAACACCGGGGAGCTGTTTTTT; d_gene: NA; j_gene: TRBJ2-2; v_gene: TRBV28; abundance: NA
CDR3aa: CASIPGTGGNYGYTF; CDR3nt: TGTGCCAGCATCCCGGGGACAGGGGGCAACTATGGCTACACCTTC; d_gene: NA; j_gene: TRBJ1-2; v_gene: TRBV21-1; abundance: NA
CDR3aa: CASSSSTGEETQYF; CDR3nt: TGTGCCAGCAGCTCCTCGACAGGAGAAGAGACCCAGTACTTC; d_gene: NA; j_gene: TRBJ2-5; v_gene: TRBV7-8; abundance: NA
CDR3aa: CASSIGGQPQHF; CDR3nt: TGTGCCAGTAGTATAGGGGGCCAGCCCCAGCATTTT; d_gene: NA; j_gene: TRBJ1-5; v_gene: TRBV19; abundance: NA
CDR3aa: CASSPDISGELFF; CDR3nt: TGTGCCAGCAGCCCAGACATCTCCGGGGAGCTGTTTTTT; d_gene: NA; j_gene: TRBJ2-2; v_gene: TRBV7-7; abundance: NA
CDR3aa: CASSQDQAEREPYEQYF; CDR3nt: TGTGCCAGCAGCCAAGATCAAGCGGAACGGGAGCCGTACGAGCAGTACTTC; d_gene: NA; j_gene: TRBJ2-7; v_gene: TRBV14; abundance: NA
CDR3aa: CASSFKRASTDTQYF; CDR3nt: TGTGCCAGCAGCTTCAAGCGGGCTAGCACAGATACGCAGTATTTT; d_gene: NA; j_gene: TRBJ2-3; v_gene: TRBV5-8; abundance: NA
CDR3aa: CASSLDRGGMGTGELFF; CDR3nt: TGTGCCAGCAGCTTAGATCGGGGGGGCATGGGGACCGGGGAGCTGTTTTTT; d_gene: TRBD2; j_gene: TRBJ2-2; v_gene: TRBV11-2; abundance: NA
CDR3aa: CASSQGSEGAYEQYF; CDR3nt: TGTGCCAGCAGCCAAGGGTCAGAAGGGGCCTACGAGCAGTACTTC; d_gene: NA; j_gene: TRBJ2-7; v_gene: TRBV4-2; abundance: NA
CDR3aa: CASGLGGGPYEQYF; CDR3nt: TGTGCCAGCGGGCTGGGGGGAGGCCCCTACGAGCAGTACTTC; d_gene: NA; j_gene: TRBJ2-7; v_gene: TRBV11-2; abundance: NA
CDR3aa: CASSLTGGVNTEAFF; CDR3nt: TGTGCCAGCAGCTTGACGGGAGGAGTGAACACTGAAGCTTTCTTT; d_gene: NA; j_gene: TRBJ1-1; v_gene: TRBV5-5; abundance: NA
CDR3aa: CASSINIADTQYF; CDR3nt: TGTGCCAGCAGTATAAACATTGCAGATACGCAGTATTTT; d_gene: NA; j_gene: TRBJ2-3; v_gene: TRBV27; abundance: NA
CDR3aa: CASGLGQGYNYGYTF; CDR3nt: TGTGCTAGTGGTTTGGGACAGGGGTACAACTATGGCTACACCTTC; d_gene: TRBD1; j_gene: TRBJ1-2; v_gene: TRBV12-5; abundance: NA
CDR3aa: CASSIQYAEAFF; CDR3nt: TGTGCCAGTAGTATCCAGTACGCTGAAGCTTTCTTT; d_gene: NA; j_gene: TRBJ1-1; v_gene: TRBV19; abundance: once
CDR3aa: CASTRDNSYEQYF; CDR3nt: TGTGCCAGTACCAGGGACAATTCCTACGAGCAGTACTTC; d_gene: NA; j_gene: TRBJ2-7; v_gene: TRBV19; abundance: NA
CDR3aa: CASSLDRAISSTDTQYF; CDR3nt: TGTGCCAGCAGCTTGGACAGGGCCATATCTAGCACAGATACGCAGTATTTT; d_gene: NA; j_gene: TRBJ2-3; v_gene: TRBV5-6; abundance: NA
CDR3aa: CASSYEGQGRRSYF; CDR3nt: TGTGCCAGCAGTTACGAAGGACAGGGGCGCAGGTCGTACTTC; d_gene: TRBD1; j_gene: TRBJ2-7; v_gene: TRBV6-6; abundance: few
CDR3aa: CASSSGTSGQETQYF; CDR3nt: TGCGCCAGCAGCTCAGGGACTAGCGGGCAAGAGACCCAGTACTTC; d_gene: TRBD2; j_gene: TRBJ2-5; v_gene: TRBV5-1; abundance: NA
CDR3aa: CASTDKGTDTQYF; CDR3nt: TGTGCCAGCACGGACAAAGGCACAGATACGCAGTATTTT; d_gene: NA; j_gene: TRBJ2-3; v_gene: TRBV7-9; abundance: NA
CDR3aa: CASSAGQGAYEQYF; CDR3nt: TGTGCCAGCAGCGCCGGACAGGGGGCCTACGAGCAGTACTTC; d_gene: TRBD1; j_gene: TRBJ2-7; v_gene: TRBV5-8; abundance: NA
CDR3aa: CASSPGDEQYF; CDR3nt: TGTGCCAGTAGTCCGGGGGACGAGCAGTACTTC; d_gene: NA; j_gene: TRBJ2-7; v_gene: TRBV19; abundance: NA
CDR3aa: CASSQQGLNYGYTF; CDR3nt: TGTGCCAGCAGTCAACAGGGCCTTAACTATGGCTACACCTTC; d_gene: NA; j_gene: TRBJ1-2; v_gene: TRBV28; abundance: NA
CDR3aa: CASSPPVGGAKNIQYF; CDR3nt: TGTGCCAGCAGCCCTCCTGTTGGGGGGGCCAAAAACATTCAGTACTTC; d_gene: NA; j_gene: TRBJ2-4; v_gene: TRBV9; abundance: NA
CDR3aa: CASSQAGLAEEQFF; CDR3nt: TGTGCCAGCAGCCAAGCAGGACTAGCGGAGGAGCAGTTCTTC; d_gene: TRBD2; j_gene: TRBJ2-1; v_gene: TRBV4-2; abundance: NA
CDR3aa: CATSSETGIRQGTQYF; CDR3nt: TGTGCCACCAGCAGCGAGACAGGGATCCGTCAAGGAACGCAGTATTTT; d_gene: TRBD1; j_gene: TRBJ2-3; v_gene: TRBV15; abundance: NA
CDR3aa: CASSSIGGYTEAFF; CDR3nt: TGTGCCAGCAGTTCTATAGGGGGTTATACTGAAGCTTTCTTT; d_gene: NA; j_gene: TRBJ1-1; v_gene: TRBV6-5; abundance: NA
CDR3aa: CASSLASSGSSYNEQFF; CDR3nt: TGCGCCAGCAGCTTGGCCTCCAGCGGGAGCTCCTACAATGAGCAGTTCTTC; d_gene: TRBD2; j_gene: TRBJ2-1; v_gene: TRBV5-1; abundance: NA
CDR3aa: CASSVGLLSGSGTDTQYF; CDR3nt: TGTGCCAGCAGCGTCGGCTTACTATCGGGGTCTGGCACAGATACGCAGTATTTT; d_gene: NA; j_gene: TRBJ2-3; v_gene: TRBV9; abundance: NA
CDR3aa: CASSQTAGQNSGNTIYF; CDR3nt: TGCGCCAGCAGCCAGACCGCGGGACAGAACTCTGGAAACACCATATATTTT; d_gene: TRBD1; j_gene: TRBJ1-3; v_gene: TRBV4-3; abundance: NA
CDR3aa: CASSFRLGNEQFF; CDR3nt: TGTGCCAGCAGCTTCCGACTAGGCAATGAGCAGTTCTTC; d_gene: NA; j_gene: TRBJ2-1; v_gene: TRBV5-5; abundance: NA
CDR3aa: CASRGSQGVQAKNIQYF; CDR3nt: TGTGCCAGCAGGGGTTCCCAGGGTGTCCAGGCCAAAAACATTCAGTACTTC; d_gene: NA; j_gene: TRBJ2-4; v_gene: TRBV5-6; abundance: NA
CDR3aa: CASSPRQGSSYNEQFF; CDR3nt: TGTGCCAGCAGCCCTCGACAGGGATCCTCCTACAATGAGCAGTTCTTC; d_gene: TRBD1; j_gene: TRBJ2-1; v_gene: TRBV5-6; abundance: NA
CDR3aa: CASSQDGRGLGEQYF; CDR3nt: TGCGCCAGCAGCCAAGACGGCAGGGGGTTGGGGGAGCAGTACTTC; d_gene: TRBD1; j_gene: TRBJ2-7; v_gene: TRBV4-1; abundance: NA
CDR3aa: CASSEQAGFSSYEQYF; CDR3nt: TGTGCCAGCAGTGAACAGGCTGGTTTTAGCTCCTACGAGCAGTACTTC; d_gene: NA; j_gene: TRBJ2-7; v_gene: TRBV6-1; abundance: NA
CDR3aa: CASSVLRYTEAFF; CDR3nt: TGTGCCAGTAGTGTGTTGAGGTACACTGAAGCTTTCTTT; d_gene: NA; j_gene: TRBJ1-1; v_gene: TRBV19; abundance: NA
CDR3aa: CASSLVAGGTRDEQYF; CDR3nt: TGTGCCAGTAGTCTAGTAGCGGGAGGGACGCGCGACGAGCAGTACTTC; d_gene: TRBD2; j_gene: TRBJ2-7; v_gene: TRBV19; abundance: NA
CDR3aa: CASSVRQGLTDTQYF; CDR3nt: TGTGCCAGCAGCGTACGACAGGGGTTAACAGATACGCAGTATTTT; d_gene: TRBD1; j_gene: TRBJ2-3; v_gene: TRBV7-9; abundance: NA
CDR3aa: CASSATPGASGNTGELFF; CDR3nt: TGTGCCAGCAGTGCTACCCCGGGGGCTAGCGGGAACACCGGGGAGCTGTTTTTT; d_gene: NA; j_gene: TRBJ2-2; v_gene: TRBV2; abundance: NA
CDR3aa: CASRDRGETYTF; CDR3nt: TGTGCCAGCAGGGACAGGGGCGAGACCTACACCTTC; d_gene: TRBD1; j_gene: TRBJ1-2; v_gene: TRBV7-9; abundance: NA
CDR3aa: CASSQYNEQYF; CDR3nt: TGCGCCAGCAGCCAGTACAACGAGCAGTACTTC; d_gene: NA; j_gene: TRBJ2-7; v_gene: TRBV4-1; abundance: NA
CDR3aa: CASSQADSLEAFF; CDR3nt: TGTGCCAGCAGTCAAGCGGACAGCCTTGAAGCTTTCTTT; d_gene: NA; j_gene: TRBJ1-1; v_gene: TRBV28; abundance: NA
CDR3aa: CASSLRLAGGRYEQYF; CDR3nt: TGTGCCAGCAGCTTAAGACTAGCGGGAGGAAGATACGAGCAGTACTTC; d_gene: TRBD2; j_gene: TRBJ2-7; v_gene: TRBV7-2; abundance: once
CDR3aa: CATSDRGTNTEAFF; CDR3nt: TGTGCCACCAGCGACAGGGGGACGAACACTGAAGCTTTCTTT; d_gene: TRBD1; j_gene: TRBJ1-1; v_gene: TRBV15; abundance: NA
CDR3aa: CASRTGGEAFF; CDR3nt: TGTGCCAGCCGCACGGGGGGTGAAGCTTTCTTT; d_gene: NA; j_gene: TRBJ1-1; v_gene: TRBV6-5; abundance: NA
CDR3aa: CASSSGTEAFF; CDR3nt: TGTGCCAGCAGCTCAGGGACTGAAGCTTTCTTT; d_gene: NA; j_gene: TRBJ1-1; v_gene: TRBV7-6; abundance: NA
CDR3aa: CASSLIGQDLFNQPQHF; CDR3nt: TGTGCCAGCAGTTTAATAGGACAGGACCTTTTCAATCAGCCCCAGCATTTT; d_gene: TRBD1; j_gene: TRBJ1-5; v_gene: TRBV27; abundance: once
CDR3aa: CASSQYPRGLAVYNEQFF; CDR3nt: TGTGCCAGCAGCCAATACCCCCGGGGACTAGCGGTTTACAATGAGCAGTTCTTC; d_gene: TRBD2; j_gene: TRBJ2-1; v_gene: TRBV14; abundance: NA
CDR3aa: CASSLTGTASTDTQYF; CDR3nt: TGCGCCAGCAGCCTGACCGGGACAGCTAGCACAGATACGCAGTATTTT; d_gene: TRBD1; j_gene: TRBJ2-3; v_gene: TRBV5-1; abundance: NA
CDR3aa: CASSLSTGDYPQFKQYF; CDR3nt: TGTGCCAGCAGCTTAAGCACCGGGGACTACCCCCAATTTAAGCAGTATTTT; d_gene: TRBD2; j_gene: TRBJ2-3; v_gene: TRBV11-3; abundance: NA
CDR3aa: CASTLTQAAITDTQYF; CDR3nt: TGTGCCAGTACCTTGACCCAGGCAGCCATCACAGATACGCAGTATTTT; d_gene: NA; j_gene: TRBJ2-3; v_gene: TRBV19; abundance: NA
CDR3aa: CASSYTGTAYEQYF; CDR3nt: TGTGCCAGCAGCTACACCGGGACAGCGTACGAGCAGTACTTC; d_gene: TRBD1; j_gene: TRBJ2-7; v_gene: TRBV4-2; abundance: NA